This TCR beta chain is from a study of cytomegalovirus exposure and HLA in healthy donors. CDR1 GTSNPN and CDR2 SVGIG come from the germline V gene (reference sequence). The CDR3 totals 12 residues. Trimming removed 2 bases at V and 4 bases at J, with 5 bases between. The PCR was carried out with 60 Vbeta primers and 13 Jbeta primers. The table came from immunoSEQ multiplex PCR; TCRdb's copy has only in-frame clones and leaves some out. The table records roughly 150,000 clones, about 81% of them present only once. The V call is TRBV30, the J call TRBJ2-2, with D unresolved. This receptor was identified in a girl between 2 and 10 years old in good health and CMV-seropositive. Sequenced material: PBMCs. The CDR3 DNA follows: TGTGCCTGGAGTTCATTCACCGGGGAGCTGTTTTTT. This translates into CAWSSFTGELFF. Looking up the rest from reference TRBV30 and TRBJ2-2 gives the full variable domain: SQTIHQWPATLVQPVGSPLSLECTVEGTSNPNLYWYRQAAGRGLQLLFYSVGIGQISSEVPQNLSASRPQDRQFILSSKKLLLSDSGFYLCAWSSFTGELFFGEGSRLTVL.